These T cell receptor beta chains were read from a single sample in a study of blood T cell repertoires in COVID-19. Clones were read by immunoSEQ multiplex PCR, and TCRdb kept only the in-frame ones, dropping some. The data contain 60,000 to 85,000 clones, 85% to 90% of them singletons. Sequencing input: peripheral blood. These receptors came from a man in his fifties or sixties with active COVID-19. Both conserved end residues are part of each CDR3.

v_gene	len	j_gene	CDR3aa
TRBV6-2/TRBV6-3	17	TRBJ1-5	CASSYIPTGRVNQPQHF
TRBV29-1	14	TRBJ2-2	CSVSPSVSIGELFF
TRBV10-1	14	TRBJ2-7	CASSEGGQIYEQYF
TRBV4-1	16	TRBJ1-1	CASSQGTGGRWTEAFF
TRBV11-2	15	TRBJ2-7	CASNPQSGTSYEQYF
TRBV6-2/TRBV6-3	14	TRBJ2-3	CASSYWGLTDTQYF
TRBV5-5	15	TRBJ2-7	CASSLMGSNAYEQYF
TRBV6-1	13	TRBJ1-2	CASSDGRNYGYTF
TRBV18	14	TRBJ1-6	CASSPADRDVTLHF
TRBV7-8	13	TRBJ1-4	CASSLQANEKLFF
TRBV5-1	15	TRBJ1-6	CASSLVWESNSPLHF
TRBV5-1	15	TRBJ1-6	CASSLMSSYNSPLHF
TRBV19	17	TRBJ1-5	CATTTSHRGNSNQPQHF
TRBV18	14	TRBJ2-4	CASSPYRDKNIQYF